The sequence of this T cell receptor beta chain was determined in a study of cytomegalovirus exposure and HLA in healthy donors. Study observations and caveats: Analyzed later, association rates of TCRs varied across HLA loci, with DRB1 most and HLA-C fewest.

In regard to this clone: Its antigen is as yet unknown.

CDR1 MGHRA and CDR2 YSYEKL come from the germline V gene. V shed 3 bases and J shed 0 bases, with 9 bases lying between them. The CDR3 runs to 15 residues. The PCR contained 60 Vbeta and 13 Jbeta primers. Sequenced by immunoSEQ multiplex PCR; TCRdb stores in-frame clones only, minus some. This table has almost 70,000 clones, approximately 70% appearing once. The rearrangement links TRBV4-1 to TRBJ1-5, with D perhaps matching TRBD1 (5 bases). Sequencing used PBMCs. This TCR was recovered from a male donor in good health and CMV-seropositive. CDR3 DNA sequence: TGCGCCAGCAGCCATCGCAGGGATAGCAATCAGCCCCAGCATTTT. Translation: CASSHRRDSNQPQHF.